One and the same sample provided the 15 T cell receptor beta chains below, sequenced in a study of blood T cell repertoires in COVID-19. Libraries were prepared by immunoSEQ multiplex PCR; TCRdb keeps only in-frame clonotypes and omits some of them. The table lists around 180,000 clones, approximately 80% of them singletons. Sequenced sample: PBMCs or T cells enriched from blood (not recorded which). These receptors were taken from a middle-aged man who had recovered from COVID-19.

The CDR3 DNA reads TGTGCCAGTGCTCGGGACAGCCGATTCATGAACACTGAAGCTTTCTTT. It codes for CASARDSRFMNTEAFF. The chain links TRBV9 to TRBJ1-1, with 7 nucleotides matching TRBD1. CDR3 size: 16 residues. Germline CDR1 and CDR2: SGDLS and YYNGEE. The J segment lost 0 bases and the V segment lost 8 bases, leaving 13 bases of the junction unmatched. Variable domain in full (rest from reference TRBV9 and TRBJ1-1): DSGVTQTPKHLITATGQRVTLRCSPRSGDLSVYWYQQSLDQGLQFLIQYYNGEERAKGNILERFSAQQFPDLHSELNLSSLELGDSALYFCASARDSRFMNTEAFFGQGTRLTVV.

The CDR3 DNA is TGTGCCAGCAGCCATGGGGACAGGGGTCTTCTTTATGGCTACACCTTC. Its translation: CASSHGDRGLLYGYTF. The chain links TRBV7-2 to TRBJ1-2; TRBD1 matches 10 bases. CDR3 length equals 16 residues. Germline V CDR1 and CDR2: SGHTA, FQGNSA. The J segment lost 5 bases and the V segment lost 5 bases, leaving 11 bases of the junction unmatched.

This rearrangement joins TRBV10-2 to TRBJ1-5, with D tentatively TRBD1 (6 bases). Germline V lookup: CDR1 WSHSY, CDR2 SAAADI. Trimming removed 6 bases at V and 7 bases at J, with 16 bases between. CDR3 length: 14 amino acids. This chain's CDR3 is CASSLDGGGQPQHF. CDR3 DNA: TGCGCCAGCAGCCTCGACGGCGGGGGCCAGCCCCAGCATTTT.

The CDR3 sequence: CASSLVVESEAFF. The CDR3 DNA follows: TGTGCCAGCAGCTTGGTCGTAGAGAGTGAAGCTTTCTTT. This rearrangement joins TRBV5-4 to TRBJ1-1; D is unresolved. With 0 bases removed from V and 7 bases from J, the gap between germline ends came to 10 bases. Germline V CDR1 and CDR2: SGHNT, YYREEE (reference sequence). The CDR3 spans 13 residues.

V usage is TRBV7-3 and J usage is TRBJ1-1; D may be TRBD1 (6 bases). Trimming shortened V by 5 bases and J by 5 bases, and 15 bases separated the two germline ends. Germline V gene lookup returns CDR1 SGHTA and CDR2 FQGTGA. CDR3 length equals 14 residues. CDR3 DNA: TGTGCCAGCAGCCTCACTGGGGGCCTAACTGAAGCTTTCTTT. It yields the protein CASSLTGGLTEAFF.

The J gene is TRBJ2-2, the V gene TRBV2; 8 bases align to TRBD1. Germline CDR1 is SNHLY and CDR2 is FYNNEI. J lost 2 bases, V lost 4 bases, and 3 bases had no gene match. The length of the CDR3 is 15 residues. The CDR3, as DNA: TGTGCCAGCAGTGCGGGACAGGCCAACACCGGGGAGCTGTTTTTT. Protein product: CASSAGQANTGELFF.

J is TRBJ2-7 and V is TRBV20-1, with a possible D match to TRBD1 (6 bases). V dropped 5 bases and J dropped 4 bases, with 9 bases sitting between them. The CDR3 totals 11 residues. Germline CDR1 reads DFQATT; CDR2 reads SNEGSKA (reference sequence). The CDR3 region is CSARQEYEQYF. The DNA for the CDR3 is TGCAGTGCTCGACAGGAGTACGAGCAGTACTTC.

The rearrangement links TRBV7-2 to TRBJ1-6, with 9 bases identical to TRBD1. Germline assignment: CDR1 SGHTA and CDR2 FQGNSA. V was clipped by 5 bases and J by 9 bases; unmatched bases: 5. This CDR3 is built from 14 residues. The CDR3 DNA reads TGTGCCAGCAGCCTGGACAGGGGAGGTTCACCCCTCCACTTT. Protein sequence: CASSLDRGGSPLHF.

This clone was counted once. This chain connects TRBV24-1 to TRBJ1-2; possibly TRBD1 for D (6 bases). V was pared by 3 bases and J by 6 bases, with 16 bases between. The length of the CDR3 is 15 residues. Germline V lookup: CDR1 KGHDR, CDR2 SFDVKD. The CDR3 DNA reads TGTGCCACCAGTGATCGGGACATTCGAGGGGATGGCTACACCTTC. Encoded protein: CATSDRDIRGDGYTF.

This chain links TRBV3-1 (or the pseudogene TRBV3-2) with TRBJ2-5, with D unresolved. V was trimmed by 10 bases and J by 4 bases, leaving 10 bases between them. CDR1 is LGHDT, CDR2 YNNKEL, per germline (reference sequence). The CDR3 extends over 11 amino acids. This CDR3 reads CATSQAETQYF. Here the CDR3 DNA reads TGTGCCACCTCCCAAGCAGAGACCCAGTACTTC.

The chain links TRBV6-6 to TRBJ1-6, with 8 bases matching TRBD1. The germline gives CDR1 MNHNY, CDR2 SVGAGI (reference sequence). CDR3 length: 16 residues. V lost 6 bases to trimming and J lost 7 bases; unmatched junction nucleotides: 11. The DNA of the CDR3 is TGTGCCAGCAGCTTATGGACAGGGAATCCAAATTCACCCCTCCACTTT. This translates into CASSLWTGNPNSPLHF.

J is TRBJ1-2 and V is TRBV27, with D perhaps matching TRBD1 (6 bases). The CDR3 spans 16 residues. Trimming left V 1 base short and J 0 bases short, with 12 bases between. Germline CDR1 is MNHEY and CDR2 is SMNVEV (reference sequence). CDR3 sequence: CASSLWGRQPNYGYTF. The CDR3, as DNA: TGTGCCAGCAGTTTATGGGGGCGCCAACCTAACTATGGCTACACCTTC.

This clone occurred once. The chain combines TRBV5-1 with TRBJ2-2, with 8 bases lining up with TRBD1. V lost 4 bases and J lost 5; bases outside the gene matches: 10. This CDR3 spans 16 amino acids. CDR1 is SGHRS, CDR2 YFSETQ, per germline. The CDR3 spells CASSIGQGQGTGELFF. DNA for the CDR3: TGCGCCAGCAGCATAGGACAGGGCCAGGGGACCGGGGAGCTGTTTTTT.

CDR3 protein: CASSSSYEQYF. DNA for the CDR3: TGTGCCAGCAGCTCGTCCTACGAGCAGTACTTC. The chain recombines TRBV14 with TRBJ2-7, with D uncertain. CDR1 and CDR2 (germline): SGHDN, FVKESK. Trimming stripped 5 bases from V and 1 base from J, with 3 bases between. The CDR3 is 11 amino acids.

The gene calls are TRBV6-1 and TRBJ2-2, with a tentative D call TRBD2 (6 bases). The CDR3 is made up of 16 amino acids. Germline V CDR1 and CDR2: MNHNS, SASEGT. Trimming stripped 4 bases from V and 2 bases from J, with 14 bases between. The CDR3 bases are TGTGCCAGCAGTGCGGCGGGGTACACAAACACCGGGGAGCTGTTTTTT. Its protein product is CASSAAGYTNTGELFF.